What follows describes a single TCR beta chain. This clone's antigen is unknown. A much larger clone differs by one base, so this may be a read error. The hyperthyroidism patients were between 18 and 65 years old and newly diagnosed, with a disease duration of less than 2 months. Exclusion was applied to patients with uncontrolled infections, other autoimmune diseases, pregnancy or lactation. Diagnoses were established on the basis of clinical symptoms, serum thyroxine and TRAb, thyroid ultrasound, and orbital computed tomography. Blood from progressor patients was collected at the time of first diagnosis with hyperthyroidism, before any ophthalmopathy symptoms had appeared. PBMCs were separated from approximately 10 ml of fresh peripheral blood using Ficoll-Paque density gradient centrifugation. Progressor patients were first diagnosed with Graves' hyperthyroidism and then developed ophthalmopathy during follow-up. Trizol reagent was used to extract total RNA, and RNA quality was then checked on an Agilent 2100 Bioanalyzer.

CDR1 SEHNR and CDR2 FQNEAQ are derived from the germline V gene (reference sequence). Taken from cysteine to phenylalanine, the CDR3 has 17 residues. The retained sequence is limited to the CDR3, 51 bases, with the frame set at the first base. TCR beta CDR3 regions were amplified from RNA transcripts. The TCR CDR3 was subjected to a first round of RT-PCR using the HTBI primer set and the Qiagen OneStep RT-PCR kit. The libraries were constructed in a second round of multiplex PCR and then size-selected and purified. Libraries were sequenced paired-end with 100 bp reads on an Illumina HiSeq2000. The study's own analysis went as follows. SOAPnuke was used to process the raw data, throwing out any read that contained adapters or uncalled bases, had a mean Phred below 15, or lacked an exact constant-primer or identifier match. COPE v1.2.5 was used to merge the high-quality paired reads, and each unique nucleotide sequence was defined as a clonotype. Clonotypes were aligned to IMGT TRBV, TRBD and TRBJ reference segments using MiTCR v1.1. Only V-J combinations with frequency above 0.0001, covering approximately 99% of repertoires, were analysed. A TCS score was defined as the ratio of F50 (clonal expansion) to E x V (chaos), with BLOSUM62-based TCRdist applied between CDR3 peptides within each V-J. Welch's t-statistics and random forest reduced several hundred V-J features to roughly 13, which were used in a naive Bayes classifier (R e1071). TCRdb reanalyzed the raw reads on its own, using fastp at Q25 for trimming and MiXCR for clone calling, and kept in-frame beta chains. Every distinct CDR3 protein forms one entry, paired with its most common genes and DNA. TCRdb's processing, not the study's, gives the V and J calls here. In this sample the table shows a few hundred thousand distinct CDR3 sequences, 14% to 15% of which occur a single time. In total, the top ten clones hold about an eighth of the sample.

The data were obtained in a study of T cells in Graves' hyperthyroidism and ophthalmopathy (dated by TCRdb to between 2019 and 2020). In the study overall: Peripheral blood samples were taken at initial diagnosis, before any treatment was given. An independent validation cohort of under 20 hyperthyroidism patients and 17 patients who later progressed to ophthalmopathy tested prospective prediction of ophthalmopathy. A discovery cohort of about 96 patients, approximately 45 with Graves' ophthalmopathy and approximately 55 with stable Graves' hyperthyroidism, was used to find distinguishing TCR V-J signatures. In addition, the study compared T-cell repertoires in thyroid tissue and in blood from 6 or 7 Graves' hyperthyroidism patients. The 75 to 100 discovery patients were divided at random into training and test sets in a 7:3 ratio. According to the paper, TCR Vbeta CDR3 sequencing was carried out on 135 peripheral blood samples, which came from under 50 ophthalmopathy, 80 or so hyperthyroidism and about 17 progressor patients. After blood sampling, hyperthyroidism patients were treated with methimazole at a starting dose of 30 mg daily, and ophthalmopathy patients were treated with high-dose intravenous methylprednisolone.

Study-level results and caveats: Blood samples also contained most of the expanded thyroid clonotypes (frequency above 0.001), which suggests that blood repertoires may reflect thyroid immune responses. In validation, progression to ophthalmopathy was predicted by the model with 65% to 71% sensitivity and 72% to 80% specificity, a median of about 6 months before onset. In cross-validation, a model built on a 13 V-J signature told ophthalmopathy apart from stable hyperthyroidism with approximately 90% sensitivity and approximately 81% specificity, and in testing the same model reached 80%/75%. Sample size was not statistically predetermined, and blinding of investigators to group allocation was not performed.

This clonotype originated in a woman between 40 and 55 years old with Graves' hyperthyroidism that later progressed to Graves' ophthalmopathy. This chain joins TRBV7-9 to TRBJ2-2, and 11 junction bases match TRBD1. The material sequenced was blood. The CDR3 region reads CANSPHPGQGGTGELFF. The DNA is as follows: TGTGCCAACAGCCCCCACCCGGGACAGGGGGGCACCGGGGAGCTGTTTTTT. Joined to the reference TRBV7-9 and TRBJ2-2 proteins, this CDR3 gives the full variable domain: DTGVSQNPRHKITKRGQNVTFRCDPISEHNRLYWYRQTLGQGPEFLTYFQNEAQLEKSRLLSDRFSAERPKGSFSTLEIQRTEQGDSAMYLCANSPHPGQGGTGELFFGEGSRLTVL.